Shown below are 26 T cell receptor beta chains from a single sample sequenced in a study of neurological immune-mediated disorders. TCRdb re-called the 5' RACE reads through MiXCR, storing one row per CDR3 protein. The sample contains roughly 62,000 distinct CDR3 sequences, 10% to 12% of which appear only once. Sequenced input: PBMCs. The receptors stem from a man aged 55 to 70 in good health.

This clonotype was counted between two and nine times. The J gene is TRBJ2-5, the V gene TRBV18; D ambiguous. Germline-derived CDR1 and CDR2 are KGHSH and LQKENI. The ends were cut back, 4 bases at V and 1 base at J, with 7 bases in the middle. The CDR3 covers 13 residues. Written as DNA, the CDR3 is TGTGCCAGCTCACAAGGTCTCCAAGAGACCCAGTACTTC. As protein: CASSQGLQETQYF.

In this sample, this clonotype turned up many times. The chain combines TRBV7-9 with TRBJ2-7, with D hard to call. The CDR3 contains 16 residues. CDR1 and CDR2 from the germline V gene are SEHNR and FQNEAQ (reference sequence). V lost 0 bases and J 3 bases, leaving 15 bases between the germline ends. Written as DNA, the CDR3 is TGTGCCAGCAGCTTAGCAGGGCAGCGACGGGTCTACGAGCAGTACTTC. It yields the protein CASSLAGQRRVYEQYF.

The sample holds many counts of this clonotype. J is TRBJ2-5 and V is TRBV7-2; the D gene is possibly TRBD2 (6 bases). Germline V gives CDR1 SGHTA, CDR2 FQGNSA. V lost 10 bases, J lost 5 bases, and 17 bases lay in between. The CDR3 contains 13 residues. CDR3 region: CAIRVRGHETQYF. CDR3 in DNA: TGTGCCATCAGGGTGCGGGGTCATGAGACCCAGTACTTC.

This clonotype was found many times. The genes are TRBV6-6 and TRBJ2-3, with 7 bases lining up with TRBD2. V lost 6 bases, J lost 1 base, and 4 bases stayed unmatched. Germline CDR1 is MNHNY and CDR2 is SVGAGI (reference sequence). The length of the CDR3 is 14 residues. The CDR3: CASRVSGGTDTQYF. The CDR3 DNA reads as TGTGCCAGCAGGGTCAGCGGGGGCACAGATACGCAGTATTTT.

Many counts were recorded for this clonotype. This chain joins TRBV12-3 or TRBV12-4 and TRBJ2-7, with 7 bases that match TRBD2. The junction had 4 bases not matched to a gene; V was cut back by 2 bases and J by 0 bases. The CDR3 runs to 15 residues. CDR3 sequence: CASSLSSGFSYEQYF. Written as DNA, the CDR3 is TGTGCCAGCAGTTTAAGTAGCGGGTTCTCCTACGAGCAGTACTTC.

This clonotype was counted many times. The V gene is TRBV12-3 or TRBV12-4, the J gene TRBJ2-2, with D tentatively TRBD1 (6 bases). The CDR3 is made up of 14 amino acids. V shed 3 bases and J shed 7 bases, with 12 bases lying between them. The CDR3 loop is CASSLGHAFGELFF. As DNA, the CDR3 is TGTGCCAGCAGTTTGGGACACGCTTTCGGGGAGCTGTTTTTT.

This clonotype was seen repeatedly, ten times or more. This chain links TRBV21-1 with TRBJ1-2; TRBD1 is the table's D call and was not checked against the DNA. TRBV21-1 is annotated as a pseudogene. The CDR3 runs to 18 residues. The CDR3 DNA sequence: TGTGCCAGCAGCAAAGGAGAAGCCCGGGACAAATGGGACTATGGCTACACCTTC. Translated, it gives CASSKGEARDKWDYGYTF.

This clonotype has at least ten counts. V gene TRBV28 combines with J gene TRBJ2-3; 13 nucleotides agree with TRBD2. This CDR3 spans 14 amino acids. Germline V gene lookup returns CDR1 MDHEN and CDR2 SYDVKM. Unmatched junction bases numbered 6, after V lost 9 bases and J lost 6 bases. Here the CDR3 reads CASRLAGGHDTQYF. Here the CDR3 DNA reads TGTGCCAGTCGACTAGCGGGGGGCCATGATACGCAGTATTTT.

The table lists this clonotype with many counts. The V call is TRBV7-2, the J call TRBJ1-1; TRBD1 aligns across 7 bases. This CDR3 has 15 residues. V lost 6 bases to trimming and J lost 0 bases; unmatched junction nucleotides: 7. The germline CDR1 and CDR2 sequences are SGHTA and FQGNSA. CDR3 coding DNA: TGTGCCAGCAGACTTAACAGGGGTGTGAACACTGAAGCTTTCTTT. As protein: CASRLNRGVNTEAFF.

This clonotype has a count of ten or more. This chain links TRBV5-1 with TRBJ2-7, with unresolved D. The CDR3 is 14 amino acids. The germline V gene encodes CDR1 SGHRS and CDR2 YFSETQ. V was pared by 0 bases and J by 1 base, with 8 bases between. The CDR3 region has the DNA TGCGCCAGCAGCTTGGGCCAGATGTCCTACGAGCAGTACTTC. Its translation: CASSLGQMSYEQYF.

This clonotype has a count of ten or more. The chain is built from TRBV7-9 and TRBJ1-3, with a tentative D call TRBD1 (6 bases). Germline assignment: CDR1 SEHNR and CDR2 FQNEAQ (reference sequence). The ends were cut back, 0 bases at V and 0 bases at J, with 6 bases in the middle. This CDR3 has 15 amino acids. The CDR3 sequence is CASSLAGHSGNTIYF. DNA for the CDR3: TGTGCCAGCAGCTTAGCGGGACACTCTGGAAACACCATATATTTT.

In its sample, this clonotype was seen many times. J is TRBJ2-1 and V is TRBV20-1; perhaps D is TRBD1 or TRBD2 (7 bases each). The CDR3 consists of 15 residues. Trimming cost V 6 bases and J 6 bases, with 21 bases left between them. Germline V gene sequence: CDR1 DFQATT, CDR2 SNEGSKA (reference sequence). This chain's CDR3 is CSAQGVAGDTNEQFF. The CDR3 bases are TGCAGTGCCCAGGGGGTGGCGGGGGACACCAATGAGCAGTTCTTC.

This clonotype was observed many times. The gene calls are TRBV20-1 and TRBJ2-2; D gene ambiguous. Germline lookup yields CDR1 DFQATT and CDR2 SNEGSKA (reference sequence). Between the trimmed V and J ends, which lost 3 bases and 3 bases, there was a span of 5 bases. The CDR3 consists of 12 residues. For the CDR3, the DNA is TGCAGTGCTAGGAGTCACACCGGGGAGCTGTTTTTT. Its translation: CSARSHTGELFF.

This clonotype was observed many times. The rearrangement links TRBV28 to TRBJ2-3; 8 bases map to TRBD2. This CDR3 comprises 14 residues. V trimming: 10 bases; J trimming: 2 bases; junction bases outside the gene matches: 8. Germline CDR1 and CDR2: MDHEN and SYDVKM. The CDR3 here is CATRPGGPTDTQYF. Here the CDR3 DNA reads TGTGCCACTCGCCCGGGGGGGCCCACAGATACGCAGTATTTT.

In DNA form, the CDR3 reads TGTGCCAGCAGGGACGGGACAGGGTACAATGAGCAGTTCTTC. Translating it yields CASRDGTGYNEQFF. The chain recombines TRBV25-1 with TRBJ2-1, with 9 bases fitting TRBD1. From germline, CDR1 is MGHDK and CDR2 SYGVNS. V trimming: 6 bases; J trimming: 4 bases; junction bases outside the gene matches: 4. The CDR3 spans 14 residues.

This clonotype was detected many times. The chain combines TRBV7-2 with TRBJ1-5; TRBD1 matches 8 bases. The CDR3 sequence is 16 residues long. Germline CDR1 is SGHTA and CDR2 is FQGNSA. V lost 5 bases and J lost 5; bases outside the gene matches: 11. CDR3 region: CASSPQGGQVDQPQHF. The DNA for the CDR3 is TGTGCCAGCAGCCCCCAAGGGGGACAGGTTGATCAGCCCCAGCATTTT.

This clonotype was recorded at least ten times. The rearrangement joins TRBV11-2 to TRBJ1-4, with 9 bases aligning to TRBD1. CDR3 size: 15 residues. Germline V gene data show CDR1 as SGHAT and CDR2 as FQNNGV. J was trimmed by 4 bases and V by 5 bases; bases with no gene match: 5. DNA of the CDR3: TGTGCCAGCAGCCCGTGGACAGGGGTTAATGAAAAACTGTTTTTT. The encoded protein is CASSPWTGVNEKLFF.

This clonotype showed up many times. This chain uses TRBV7-9 with TRBJ2-5; 8 nucleotides line up with TRBD2. This CDR3 contains 19 residues. From germline, CDR1 is SEHNR and CDR2 FQNEAQ (reference sequence). V trimming: 4 bases; J trimming: 2 bases; junction bases outside the gene matches: 18. The CDR3 is CASSSPGEKKRGFQETQYF. CDR3 sequence (DNA): TGTGCCAGCAGCTCCCCGGGGGAGAAGAAGCGGGGGTTTCAAGAGACCCAGTACTTC.

This clonotype was seen more than once but under ten times. The chain employs TRBV7-2 and TRBJ2-2; the D is unclear. The CDR3 length is 17 residues. Per germline, CDR1 SGHTA and CDR2 FQGNSA. Trimming pared 5 bases from V and 4 bases from J, leaving 20 bases between. The CDR3 DNA reads as TGTGCCAGCAGCCTAAGCGTGACGGGCCCCATCACCGGGGAGCTGTTTTTT. Protein: CASSLSVTGPITGELFF.

This clonotype has at least ten counts. The rearrangement joins TRBV6-2 or TRBV6-3 to TRBJ2-5; TRBD1 matches at 7 bases. Per germline, CDR1 MNHEY and CDR2 SVGEGT. The J segment lost 2 bases and the V segment lost 6 bases, leaving 9 bases of the junction unmatched. This CDR3 contains 15 residues. CDR3 residues: CASRADRRSQETQYF. CDR3 coding DNA: TGTGCCAGCAGGGCGGACAGGCGGAGTCAAGAGACCCAGTACTTC.

This clonotype was counted ten times or more. The chain combines TRBV5-1 with TRBJ2-3, with 7 bases identical to TRBD1. The CDR3 loop spans 15 amino acids. CDR1 and CDR2 from the germline V gene are SGHRS and YFSETQ. V lost 5 bases and J lost 3; bases outside the gene matches: 9. As DNA, the CDR3 is TGCGCCAGCAGGCCGACAGGGTTTGGTACAGATACGCAGTATTTT. Translating gives CASRPTGFGTDTQYF.

This clonotype has at least ten counts. The V call is TRBV11-2, the J call TRBJ2-3, with a possible D match to TRBD2 (6 bases). CDR1 SGHAT and CDR2 FQNNGV come from the germline V gene. The germline V and J ends were trimmed by 5 bases and 8 bases, with 17 bases remaining between them. The CDR3 totals 14 residues. The CDR3 spells CASSAIRLEGTQYF. Here the CDR3 DNA reads TGTGCCAGCAGCGCCATCCGACTAGAGGGTACGCAGTATTTT.

The sample holds many counts of this clonotype. The gene calls are TRBV7-2 and TRBJ2-5; 11 nucleotides agree with TRBD2. From germline, CDR1 is SGHTA and CDR2 FQGNSA. The CDR3 consists of 16 residues. V dropped 1 base and J dropped 1; count of bases not matched to a gene: 2. The CDR3 sequence: CASSLELAGGQETQYF. CDR3 DNA sequence: TGTGCCAGCAGCTTAGAGCTAGCGGGGGGCCAAGAGACCCAGTACTTC.

V is TRBV12-2 and J is TRBJ1-6. TRBV12-2 is an annotated pseudogene. The CDR3 spans 17 residues. The CDR3 spells CASRFSTSLRYNSPLHF. CDR3 in DNA: TGTGCAAGTCGCTTCTCGACTTCCCTTAGATATAATTCACCCCTCCACTTT.

This clonotype was observed at least ten times. The chain links TRBV7-2 to TRBJ1-1; D is unclear. The V and J ends lost 2 bases and 1 base respectively, with 5 bases between them. The germline gives CDR1 SGHTA, CDR2 FQGNSA. CDR3 length: 13 residues. CDR3 DNA sequence: TGTGCCAGCAGCTTACTCAGGAACACTGAAGCTTTCTTT. Its protein is CASSLLRNTEAFF.

Ten or more counts support this clonotype. The chain links TRBV18 to TRBJ1-5; D gene uncertain. The CDR3 consists of 12 residues. CDR1 KGHSH and CDR2 LQKENI come from the germline V gene. With 3 bases removed from V and 9 bases from J, the gap between germline ends came to 9 bases. CDR3 sequence: CASSPSDRPQHF. The CDR3 coding sequence is TGTGCCAGCTCACCTTCGGACCGGCCCCAGCATTTT.